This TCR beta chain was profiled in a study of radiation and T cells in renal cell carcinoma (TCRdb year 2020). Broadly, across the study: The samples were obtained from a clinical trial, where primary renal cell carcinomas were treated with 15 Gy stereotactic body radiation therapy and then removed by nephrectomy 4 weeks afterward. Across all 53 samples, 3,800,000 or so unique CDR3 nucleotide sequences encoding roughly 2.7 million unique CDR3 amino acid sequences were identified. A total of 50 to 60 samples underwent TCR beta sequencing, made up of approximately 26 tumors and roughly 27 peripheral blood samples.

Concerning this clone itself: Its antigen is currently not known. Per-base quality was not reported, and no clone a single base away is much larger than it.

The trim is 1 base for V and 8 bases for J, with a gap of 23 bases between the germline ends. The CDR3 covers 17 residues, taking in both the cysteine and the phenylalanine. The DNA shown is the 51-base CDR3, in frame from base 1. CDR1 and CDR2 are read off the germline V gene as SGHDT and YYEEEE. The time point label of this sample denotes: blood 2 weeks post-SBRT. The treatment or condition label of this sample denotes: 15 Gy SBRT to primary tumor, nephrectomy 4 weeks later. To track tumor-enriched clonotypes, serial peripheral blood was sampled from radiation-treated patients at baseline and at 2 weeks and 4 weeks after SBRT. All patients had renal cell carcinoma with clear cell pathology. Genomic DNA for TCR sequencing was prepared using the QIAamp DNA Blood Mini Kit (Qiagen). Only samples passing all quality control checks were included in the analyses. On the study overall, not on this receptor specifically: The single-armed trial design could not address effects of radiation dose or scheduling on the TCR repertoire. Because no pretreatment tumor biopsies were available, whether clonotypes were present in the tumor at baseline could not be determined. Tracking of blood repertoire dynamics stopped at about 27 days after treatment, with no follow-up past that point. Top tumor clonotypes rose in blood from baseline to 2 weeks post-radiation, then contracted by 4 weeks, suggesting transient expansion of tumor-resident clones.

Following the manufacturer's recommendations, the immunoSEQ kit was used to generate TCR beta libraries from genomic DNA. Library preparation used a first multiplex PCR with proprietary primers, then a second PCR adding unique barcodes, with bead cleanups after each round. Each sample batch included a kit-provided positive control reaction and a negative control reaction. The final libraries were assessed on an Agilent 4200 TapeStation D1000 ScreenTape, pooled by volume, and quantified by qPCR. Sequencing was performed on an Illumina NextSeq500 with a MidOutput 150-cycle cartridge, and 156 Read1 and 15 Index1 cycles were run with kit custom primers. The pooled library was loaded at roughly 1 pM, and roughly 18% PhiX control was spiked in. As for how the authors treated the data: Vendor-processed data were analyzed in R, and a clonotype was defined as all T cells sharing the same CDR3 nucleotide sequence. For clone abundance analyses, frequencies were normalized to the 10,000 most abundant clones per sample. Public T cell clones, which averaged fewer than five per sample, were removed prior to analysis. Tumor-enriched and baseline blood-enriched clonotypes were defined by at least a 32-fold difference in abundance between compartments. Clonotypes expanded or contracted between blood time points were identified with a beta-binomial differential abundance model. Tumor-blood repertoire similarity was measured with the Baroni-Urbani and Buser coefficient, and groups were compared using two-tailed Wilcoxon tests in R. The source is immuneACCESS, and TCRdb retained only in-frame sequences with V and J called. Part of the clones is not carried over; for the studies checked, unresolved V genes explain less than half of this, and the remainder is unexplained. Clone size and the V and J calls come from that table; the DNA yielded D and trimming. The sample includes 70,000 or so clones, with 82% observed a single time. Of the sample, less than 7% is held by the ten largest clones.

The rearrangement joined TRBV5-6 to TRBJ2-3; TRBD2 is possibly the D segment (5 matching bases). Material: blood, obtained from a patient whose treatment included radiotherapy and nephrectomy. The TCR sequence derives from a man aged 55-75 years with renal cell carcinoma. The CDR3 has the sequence CASSLFRRTLQEGTQYF. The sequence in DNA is TGTGCCAGCAGCTTGTTCCGACGGACTCTTCAAGAGGGTACGCAGTATTTT.